This T cell receptor (beta chain) was captured by sequencing in a study of CD8+ T cells in alopecia areata. Study summary: Tofacitinib was taken orally by treated patients, and the dose was 5 to 10 mg twice daily. The percentage of affected scalp area served as the score of severity for treated patients.

Isolated RNA was reverse transcribed into cDNA used as the sequencing template. Repertoires were generated with immunoSEQ multiplex PCR, while TCRdb's copy carries only in-frame clones and drops some. The data contain fewer than 250,000 clones, roughly three fifths of them singletons. The V and J ends lost 0 bases and 2 bases respectively, with 7 bases between them. Germline CDR1 and CDR2: LGHNA and YSLEER. The CDR3 has 14 amino acids. Treatment given: oral pan-JAK inhibitor, 5-10 mg twice daily. This receptor was obtained from a human donor with alopecia areata. The V call is TRBV4-3, the J call TRBJ1-2; D possibly corresponds to TRBD1 (5 bases). Sequenced material: CD4+ T cells sorted from blood, taken at week 4, from a patient treated with tofacitinib. The CDR3 nucleotides are TGCGCCAGCAGCCAAGATAGGGGAAACTATGGCTACACCTTC. This sequence encodes CASSQDRGNYGYTF.